The source of this TCR beta chain is a study of shared clonotypes between healthy human individuals. This clone was seen a single time. The method was immunoSEQ multiplex PCR; TCRdb's version includes in-frame clones alone and lacks a portion of them. Counted here are about 770,000 clones, roughly 72% occurring once; the ten biggest clones make up approximately 1.8%. The V gene lost 6 bases and the J gene lost 6 bases, with 17 bases spanning the gap. CDR3 size: 14 residues. CDR1 is KGHSH and CDR2 is LQKENI in the germline V gene. Splitting the CD4+ cells yielded a CD45RA+ naive subset and a CD45RA-negative memory subset.

The chain joins TRBV18 to TRBJ1-2; D unclear. Sequenced input: memory CD4+ T cells sorted from blood. The sample's subset: CD45RA-negative fraction. This clonotype was obtained from a woman aged 25 to 39 in good health. DNA for the CDR3: TGTGCCAGCTCTAGAGATGGCGTCCTTGATGGCTACACCTTC. It specifies CASSRDGVLDGYTF.